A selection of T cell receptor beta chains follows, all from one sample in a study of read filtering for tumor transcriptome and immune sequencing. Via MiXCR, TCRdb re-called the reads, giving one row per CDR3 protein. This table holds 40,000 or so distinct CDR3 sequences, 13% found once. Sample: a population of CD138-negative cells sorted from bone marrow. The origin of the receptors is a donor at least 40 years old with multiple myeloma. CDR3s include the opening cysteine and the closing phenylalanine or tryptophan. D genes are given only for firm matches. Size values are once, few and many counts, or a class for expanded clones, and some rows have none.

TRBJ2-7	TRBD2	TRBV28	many	CASSLSGTFSYEQYF	TGTGCCAGCAGCCTTAGCGGGACGTTCTCCTACGAGCAGTACTTC
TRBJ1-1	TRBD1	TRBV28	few	CASSLWAGGREAFF	TGTGCCAGCAGTTTATGGGCAGGGGGCCGCGAAGCTTTCTTT
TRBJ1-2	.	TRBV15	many	CATSSRGGNPNYGYTF	TGTGCCACCAGCAGCCGAGGGGGGAATCCTAACTATGGCTACACCTTC
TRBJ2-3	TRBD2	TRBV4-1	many	CASSQEVGRGTDTQYF	TGCGCCAGCAGCCAAGAGGTGGGGAGGGGCACAGATACGCAGTATTTT
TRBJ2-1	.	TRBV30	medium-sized	CAWSGTGDNEQFF	TGTGCCTGGAGTGGCACGGGAGACAATGAGCAGTTCTTC
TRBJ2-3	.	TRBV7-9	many	CASSLFLASTDTQYF	TGTGCCAGCAGCTTATTTCTAGCGAGCACAGATACGCAGTATTTT
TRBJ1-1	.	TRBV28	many	CATENTEAFF	TGTGCCACCGAAAACACTGAAGCTTTCTTT
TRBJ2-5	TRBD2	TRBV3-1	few	CASSQDPLQREVYETQYF	TGTGCCAGCAGCCAAGATCCTTTACAGCGGGAGGTATATGAGACCCAGTACTTC
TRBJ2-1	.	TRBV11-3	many	CASSSQNEQFF	TGTGCCAGCAGCTCCCAGAATGAGCAGTTCTTC
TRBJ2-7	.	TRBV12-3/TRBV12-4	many	CASSLVPAEAYEQYF	TGTGCCAGCAGTTTAGTCCCTGCGGAGGCCTACGAGCAGTACTTC
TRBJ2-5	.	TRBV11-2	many	CASRPLKGTLWETQYF	TGTGCCAGCAGGCCATTAAAAGGGACCCTATGGGAGACCCAGTACTTC
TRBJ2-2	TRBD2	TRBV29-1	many	CSVVGGATGELFF	TGCAGCGTTGTCGGGGGGGCCACCGGGGAGCTGTTTTTT
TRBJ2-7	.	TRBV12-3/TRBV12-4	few	CASQRARVSYEQYF	TGTGCCAGTCAAAGAGCTAGAGTCTCCTACGAGCAGTACTTC
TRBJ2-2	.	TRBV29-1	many	CSVESGLGTGELFF	TGCAGCGTTGAGTCAGGGTTAGGCACCGGGGAGCTGTTTTTT
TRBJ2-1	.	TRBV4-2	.	CASSQDGRGANERFF	TGTGCCAGCAGCCAAGATGGAAGGGGGGCGAATGAGCGGTTCTTC
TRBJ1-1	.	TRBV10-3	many	CAIRVSGTGGGTEAFF	TGTGCCATCAGAGTCTCCGGGACGGGAGGGGGCACTGAAGCTTTCTTT
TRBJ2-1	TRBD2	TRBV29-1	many	CSGKKREGYNEQFF	TGCAGCGGTAAAAAGCGGGAGGGGTACAATGAGCAGTTCTTC
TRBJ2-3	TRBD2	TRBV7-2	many	CASSVSGISTDTQYF	TGTGCCAGCAGCGTTAGCGGGATTAGCACAGATACGCAGTATTTT
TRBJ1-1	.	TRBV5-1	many	CASSRVANTEASF	TGCGCCAGCAGCCGAGTCGCGAACACTGAAGCTTCCTTT
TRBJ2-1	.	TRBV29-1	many	CSVEYSYNEQFF	TGCAGCGTTGAATACTCCTACAATGAGCAGTTCTTC